Listed here is a single T cell receptor (beta chain). Its specificity is not known. The sample belongs to a study of siplizumab effects on memory and regulatory T cells. TCRdb keeps only in-frame clones here, not all; method: immunoSEQ multiplex PCR. The profile shows tens of thousands of clones, less than 85% of them singletons. Notes on the study in general: No functional test confirmed suppression by proliferating siplizumab-culture Tregs. Versus around 25% in controls, the mappable alloreactive CD4+ clones averaged around 65% Treg-derived with siplizumab.

V was clipped by 6 bases and J by 3 bases; unmatched bases: 7. The length of the CDR3 is 14 residues. The germline gives CDR1 SGHAT, CDR2 FQNNGV. The sequence derives from a human donor in good health. The chain employs TRBV11-2 and TRBJ1-1, with 7 bases aligning to TRBD1. The specimen sequenced was memory CD4+ T cells sorted from blood. The CDR3 coding sequence is TGTGCCAGCAGAACAACGGGACAGCACACTGAAGCTTTCTTT. Protein product: CASRTTGQHTEAFF.